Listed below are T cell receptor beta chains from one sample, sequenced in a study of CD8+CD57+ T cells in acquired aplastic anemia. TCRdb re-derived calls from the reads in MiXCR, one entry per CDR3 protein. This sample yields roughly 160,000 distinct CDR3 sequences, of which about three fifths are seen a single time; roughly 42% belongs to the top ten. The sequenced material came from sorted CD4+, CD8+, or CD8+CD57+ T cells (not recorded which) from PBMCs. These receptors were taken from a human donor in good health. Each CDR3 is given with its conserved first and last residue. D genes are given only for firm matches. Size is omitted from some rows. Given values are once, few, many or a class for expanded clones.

CDR3: CSARDLASGGPSSYNEQFF
DNA: TGCAGTGCTAGAGACTTGGCTAGCGGGGGGCCTAGCTCCTACAATGAGCAGTTCTTC
V: TRBV20-1
size: .
D: TRBD2
J: TRBJ2-1

CDR3: CASSLRTSGRVNTGELFF
DNA: TGTGCCAGTAGTCTCAGGACTAGCGGGAGGGTGAACACCGGGGAGCTGTTTTTT
V: TRBV19
size: few
D: TRBD2
J: TRBJ2-2

CDR3: CATSVHGTSTDTQYF
DNA: TGTGCCACCAGTGTGCACGGGACTAGCACAGATACGCAGTATTTT
V: TRBV24-1
size: .
D: .
J: TRBJ2-3

CDR3: CASSLEGLAGDEQFF
DNA: TGTGCCAGCAGCTTAGAGGGACTAGCGGGAGATGAGCAGTTCTTC
V: TRBV7-6
size: many
D: TRBD2
J: TRBJ2-1

CDR3: CSALDSPNTEAFF
DNA: TGCAGCGCTTTGGACAGTCCGAACACTGAAGCTTTCTTT
V: TRBV29-1
size: .
D: .
J: TRBJ1-1

CDR3: CASSGGGANTGELFF
DNA: TGTGCCAGCAGTGGGGGAGGCGCGAACACCGGGGAGCTGTTTTTT
V: TRBV2
size: .
D: .
J: TRBJ2-2

CDR3: CASSPGQGLYEQYF
DNA: TGTGCCAGCAGCCCGGGGCAGGGGCTCTACGAGCAGTACTTC
V: TRBV9
size: few
D: .
J: TRBJ2-7

CDR3: CASSLGGTASQYF
DNA: TGTGCCAGCAGCTTAGGTGGGACCGCTTCGCAGTACTTC
V: TRBV7-2
size: .
D: .
J: TRBJ2-7

CDR3: CATSDLGPDSHMLRNTEAFF
DNA: TGTGCCACCAGTGATTTAGGGCCCGACAGCCATATGTTGAGGAACACTGAAGCTTTCTTT
V: TRBV24-1
size: .
D: .
J: TRBJ1-1

CDR3: CASRPGTSGRADTQYF
DNA: TGTGCCAGCAGACCCGGGACTAGCGGGAGGGCGGATACGCAGTATTTT
V: TRBV7-3
size: .
D: TRBD2
J: TRBJ2-3

CDR3: CASSQAGGAGRGELFF
DNA: TGTGCCAGCAGCCAGGCGGGTGGGGCCGGTCGCGGGGAGCTGTTTTTT
V: TRBV9
size: many
D: .
J: TRBJ2-2